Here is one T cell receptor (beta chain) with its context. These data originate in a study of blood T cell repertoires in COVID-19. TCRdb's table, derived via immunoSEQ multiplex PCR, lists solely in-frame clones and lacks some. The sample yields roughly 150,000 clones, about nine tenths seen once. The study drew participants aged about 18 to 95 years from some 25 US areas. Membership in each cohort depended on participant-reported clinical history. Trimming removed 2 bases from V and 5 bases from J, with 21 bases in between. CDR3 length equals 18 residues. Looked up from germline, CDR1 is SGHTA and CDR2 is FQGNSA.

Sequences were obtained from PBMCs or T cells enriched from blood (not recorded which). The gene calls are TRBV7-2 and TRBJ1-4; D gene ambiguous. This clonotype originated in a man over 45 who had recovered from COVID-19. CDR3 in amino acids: CASSLKPRGVMFNEKLFF. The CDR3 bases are TGTGCCAGCAGCTTAAAGCCCCGCGGCGTTATGTTCAATGAAAAACTGTTTTTT.